This T cell receptor (beta chain) stems from a study of T-cell reconstitution after alpha-beta-depleted transplantation in children. Broader study findings: After one year, T-cell counts and TCRbeta diversity mostly came from new T cells.

The CDR3 spans 16 residues. V lost 4 bases and J 4 bases, leaving 16 bases between the germline ends. During its preparation, the TCRbeta library received unique molecular identifiers. Each CDR3 protein gets one entry after TCRdb re-called the PCR reads with MiXCR. The table has 440,000 or so distinct CDR3 sequences, around 46% seen once. With regard to this clonotype: No antigen is known for it.

The chain joins TRBV12-3 or TRBV12-4 to TRBJ2-2, with D maybe TRBD2 (7 bases). Sample: PBMCs, taken before TCRalphabeta/CD19-depleted stem cell transplant. The clonotype comes from a girl aged 2 to 10 with aplastic anemia, due to receive a stem cell transplant. The CDR3 DNA reads as TGTGCCAGCAGTTCTTGGGGGGGCGCGCCCACCGGGGAGCTGTTTTTT. Amino acids: CASSSWGGAPTGELFF.